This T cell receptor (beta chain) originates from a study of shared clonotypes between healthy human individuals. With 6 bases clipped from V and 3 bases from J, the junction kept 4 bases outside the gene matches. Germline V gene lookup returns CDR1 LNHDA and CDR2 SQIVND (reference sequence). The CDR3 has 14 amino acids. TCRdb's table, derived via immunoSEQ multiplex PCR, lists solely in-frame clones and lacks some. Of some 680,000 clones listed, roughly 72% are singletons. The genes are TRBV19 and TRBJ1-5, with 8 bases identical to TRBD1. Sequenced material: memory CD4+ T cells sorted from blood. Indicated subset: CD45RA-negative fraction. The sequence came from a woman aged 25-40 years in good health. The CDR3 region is CASSRTGYNQPQHF. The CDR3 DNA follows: TGTGCCAGTAGCCGGACAGGGTACAATCAGCCCCAGCATTTT.